The text below deals with one T cell receptor beta chain. In its sample, this clonotype was seen a few times. Its antigen target is currently unknown. The record has no base qualities; no much larger clone is one base away. The source of the sample is a study of T cells in Graves' hyperthyroidism and ophthalmopathy (dated by TCRdb to 2018 to 2020). Background on the whole study: Peripheral blood samples were taken at initial diagnosis, before any treatment was given. A discovery cohort of roughly 100 patients, fewer than 50 with Graves' ophthalmopathy and 55 to 60 with stable Graves' hyperthyroidism, was used to find distinguishing TCR V-J signatures. Whether ophthalmopathy could be predicted prospectively was tested in an independent validation cohort made up of fewer than 20 hyperthyroidism patients plus 17 patients who later progressed to ophthalmopathy. The approximately 98 discovery patients were randomly divided into training and test sets at a 7:3 ratio. In addition, the study compared T-cell repertoires in thyroid tissue and in blood from roughly six Graves' hyperthyroidism patients. Once sampling was done, hyperthyroidism patients were given methimazole at a starting dose of 30 mg daily, whereas ophthalmopathy patients were given high-dose intravenous methylprednisolone. TCR Vbeta CDR3 sequencing of 135 peripheral blood samples (over 40 ophthalmopathy, 70 to 85 hyperthyroidism and roughly 17 progressor patients) is reported in the paper.

Ophthalmopathy patients had moderately to severely active disease, with a Clinical Activity Score of 3 or more, a NOSPECS grade of 4 or more, and a disease duration of less than 3 months. Any patient with an uncontrolled infection, another autoimmune disease, pregnancy or lactation was excluded. Diagnoses were established on the basis of clinical symptoms, serum thyroxine and TRAb, thyroid ultrasound, and orbital computed tomography. Ficoll-Paque density gradient centrifugation was used to isolate PBMCs from around 9.1 ml of fresh peripheral blood. Total RNA was extracted using Trizol reagent, and RNA quality was assessed on an Agilent 2100 Bioanalyzer. The CDR3 goes from the cysteine to the phenylalanine over 14 residues. The only DNA kept is the CDR3, 42 bases in frame from the first base. Trimming costs V 6 bases and J 4 bases, and their ends lie 15 bases apart. The germline V gene (reference sequence) supplies CDR1 DFQATT and CDR2 SNEGSKA.

What the study reported, not specific to this receptor: Ophthalmopathy was separated from stable hyperthyroidism by a 13 V-J signature model, with approximately 85% sensitivity and approximately 81% specificity obtained in cross-validation and 80%/75% obtained in testing. Most expanded thyroid clonotypes (frequency above 0.001) were also detected in blood, a finding suggesting that blood repertoires may reflect thyroid immune responses. In validation, the model predicted progression to ophthalmopathy with 65% to 71% sensitivity and approximately 72% specificity, a median of 6.5 months before onset. No statistical method was used to set the sample size in advance, and investigators knew the group allocation.

TCR beta CDR3 regions were amplified from RNA transcripts. A first-round RT-PCR of the TCR CDR3 used the HTBI primer set with the Qiagen OneStep RT-PCR kit. Libraries were constructed in a second round of multiplex PCR, after which size selection and purification were carried out. Libraries were sequenced paired-end with 100 bp reads on an Illumina HiSeq2000. Per the source publication's procedure: SOAPnuke was used to process the raw data, throwing out any read that contained adapters or uncalled bases, had a mean Phred below 15, or lacked an exact constant-primer or identifier match. COPE v1.2.5 was used to merge the high-quality paired reads, and each unique nucleotide sequence was defined as a clonotype. Clonotypes were aligned to IMGT TRBV, TRBD and TRBJ reference segments using MiTCR v1.1. The analysis included only V-J combinations with a frequency above 0.0001, which together covered approximately 99% of the repertoires. A TCS score was defined as the ratio between F50 (clonal expansion) and ExV (chaos), using BLOSUM62-based TCRdist between CDR3 peptides within each V-J. Welch's t-statistics and random forest reduced some 510 V-J features to 13, which were used in a naive Bayes classifier (R e1071). TCRdb's own reprocessing of the public reads used fastp at Q25 and MiXCR and kept productive beta chains. Rows are unified per CDR3 protein, each entry keeping the most common DNA and genes. The V and J calls, along with clone size, are taken from TCRdb and not from the paper's own processing. The sample table contains some 550,000 distinct CDR3 sequences; only one count was recorded for approximately 16% of them. The ten largest clones take up roughly 3.3% of the sample.

The sample comprised blood. The chain is encoded by TRBV20-1 joined to TRBJ1-4, with TRBD1 as a weak D call on 5 bases. The TCR was taken from a woman in her 40s with Graves' ophthalmopathy. The CDR3 in this case is CSADGRGLNEKLFF. The DNA reads as follows: TGCAGTGCCGACGGCCGGGGACTTAATGAAAAACTGTTTTTT.